The T cell receptor (beta chain) under discussion was sequenced for a study of blood T cell repertoires in COVID-19 (dated by TCRdb to about 2020). Background on the whole study: Samples covering the acute and convalescent phases of COVID-19 were provided by collaborators in the United States, Italy and Spain. The material from the prospective study consisted of cDNA or gDNA derived from T cells, B-cell-depleted T cells, or PBMCs. The dataset comprised deeply sampled blood TCRbeta repertoires from subjects exposed to, actively infected with, or recovered from COVID-19. Samples came from the ongoing ImmuneRACE study (first 160 participants) plus 1,254 subjects from 6 global collaborators. Where available, HLA class I and class II types were obtained from metadata supplied by the sample provider rather than from assay-based typing. Sample metadata almost always included a de-identified subject ID, COVID-19 status, age in years and sex. The repertoires were released in a freely available public database intended as a resource for research on the immune response to SARS-CoV-2.

Study-wide conclusions, independent of this receptor: The amount of clinical and demographic metadata varied by source and participant and was provided uncurated.

The junction shows trimming of 8 bases on V and 7 bases on J, plus 15 bases between the germline ends. From a lookup of the germline V gene, CDR1 and CDR2 are SNHLY and FYNNEI. The CDR3 covers 13 residues, taking in both the cysteine and the phenylalanine. Of all the DNA, just the CDR3 is kept, 39 bases in frame from base 1. Participants in the prospective study were enrolled through a virtual design, were aged roughly 18 to 90 years, and lived in 24 United States geographic areas. To assign participants to cohorts, the prospective study relied on clinical history that participants themselves reported in a screening survey and a study questionnaire. ImmuneRACE Cohort 3 recovered participants were defined by two consecutive negative NP/OP PCR tests, healthcare professional clearance, or symptom resolution. In the prospective study, mobile phlebotomists collected whole blood, serum and a nasopharyngeal or oropharyngeal swab from each participant. Over an approximately two-month period, participants in the prospective study had the option of providing additional blood draws and questionnaires. Before DNA extraction, blood samples from the prospective study were shipped at room temperature or frozen.

Regarding this clone: It lacks a known antigen. No clone much larger than this one lies a single base away; base qualities are absent.

TCRbeta CDR3 regions were amplified from genomic DNA by means of the immunoSEQ Assay, a bias-controlled multiplex PCR. In the paper's pipeline: The number of nucleated cells in each sample was estimated from the amplification of reference gene primers within the assay. Sequence reads were collapsed and filtered to measure the absolute abundance of every unique TCRbeta CDR3 rearrangement. For each sample, productive Simpson clonality was calculated as the square root of Simpson's diversity index over productive rearrangements. Drawn from immuneACCESS, this table holds only the in-frame rearrangements with V and J called that TCRdb kept. Clones are partly lost; checked studies trace under half to an unresolved V gene and leave the rest unexplained. For V, J and clone size, that table is used; D and trimming come from the DNA. The sample table contains 150,000 to 200,000 clones; only one count was recorded for 88% of them. The ten largest clones represent roughly 8.6% of the sample.

Sequencing was performed on PBMCs or T cells enriched from blood (not recorded which). The rearranged chain carries TRBV2 and TRBJ2-1; 6 matching bases give a weak D call of TRBD2. The sequence was obtained from a woman aged 18-30 years who had recovered from COVID-19. The CDR3 corresponds to CASFGPGRNEQFF. The DNA is TGTGCCAGCTTTGGCCCAGGGAGGAATGAGCAGTTCTTC.